This T cell receptor beta chain was observed in a study of Graves' ophthalmopathy and Graves' hyperthyroidism. Establishment of the diagnosis relied upon clinical symptoms, serum thyroxine, TRAb, thyroid ultrasound and orbital computed tomography. Out of around 9.4 ml of fresh peripheral blood, PBMCs were obtained. RNA transcripts yielded amplified TCR beta CDR3 regions. RT-PCR was first run with HTBI primers, then multiplex PCR in a second round. Each CDR3 protein is one row after TCRdb ran MiXCR on the multiplex PCR reads. The sample lists 600,000 to 650,000 distinct CDR3 sequences, about a fifth occurring once. Study outcomes and limitations: Blood repertoires reportedly contained most expanded thyroid clonotypes above 0.001 frequency. Sensitivity of around 85% and specificity of around 76% were achieved when a 13-signature model separated ophthalmopathy from stable hyperthyroidism.

Remarks on this clonotype: Antigen: not known.

The V and J ends lost 6 bases and 6 bases respectively, with 14 bases between them. The CDR3 totals 13 residues. Germline CDR1 and CDR2: MNHEY and SVGEGT. Sequencing was carried out using peripheral blood. This chain joins TRBV6-2 or TRBV6-3 and TRBJ1-2; TRBD1 is a possible D gene (6 bases). This TCR derives from a woman younger than 35 with stable Graves' hyperthyroidism. Some clones in this sample may be carry-over from other donors' samples. The DNA for the CDR3 is TGTGCCAGCAGATCATCAGGGGTCGATGGCTACACCTTC. Its translation is CASRSSGVDGYTF.